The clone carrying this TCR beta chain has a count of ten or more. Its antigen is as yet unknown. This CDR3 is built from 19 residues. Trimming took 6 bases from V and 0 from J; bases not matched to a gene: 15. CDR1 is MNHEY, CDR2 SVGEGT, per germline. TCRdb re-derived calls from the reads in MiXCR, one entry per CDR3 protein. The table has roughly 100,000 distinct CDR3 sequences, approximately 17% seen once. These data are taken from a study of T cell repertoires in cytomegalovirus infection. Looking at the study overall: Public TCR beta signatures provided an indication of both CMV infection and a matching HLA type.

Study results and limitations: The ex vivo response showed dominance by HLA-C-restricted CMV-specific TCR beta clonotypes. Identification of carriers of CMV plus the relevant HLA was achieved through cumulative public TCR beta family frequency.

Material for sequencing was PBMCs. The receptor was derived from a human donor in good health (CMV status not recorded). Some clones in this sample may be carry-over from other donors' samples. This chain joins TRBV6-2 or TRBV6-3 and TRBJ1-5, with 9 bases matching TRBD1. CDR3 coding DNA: TGTGCCAGCAGCTGGGCAGTTGGACAGGGGCCGCTTAGCAATCAGCCCCAGCATTTT. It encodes CASSWAVGQGPLSNQPQHF.